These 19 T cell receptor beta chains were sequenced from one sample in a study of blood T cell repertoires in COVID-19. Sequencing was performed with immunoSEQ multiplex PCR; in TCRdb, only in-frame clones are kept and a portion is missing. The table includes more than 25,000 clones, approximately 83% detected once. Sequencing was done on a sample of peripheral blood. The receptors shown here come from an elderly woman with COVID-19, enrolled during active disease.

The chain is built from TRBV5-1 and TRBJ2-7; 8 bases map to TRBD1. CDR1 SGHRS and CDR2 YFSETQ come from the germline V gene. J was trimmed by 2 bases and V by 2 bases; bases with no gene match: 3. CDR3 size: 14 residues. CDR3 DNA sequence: TGCGCCAGCAGCTTCCGGGACAGGACCTACGAGCAGTACTTC. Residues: CASSFRDRTYEQYF.

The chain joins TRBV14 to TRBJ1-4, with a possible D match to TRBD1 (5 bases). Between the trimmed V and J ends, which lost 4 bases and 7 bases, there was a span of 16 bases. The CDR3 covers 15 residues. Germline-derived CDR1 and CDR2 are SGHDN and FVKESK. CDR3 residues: CASSLRLGLSEKLFF. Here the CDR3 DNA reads TGTGCCAGCAGCCTCAGATTGGGGCTGAGTGAAAAACTGTTTTTT.

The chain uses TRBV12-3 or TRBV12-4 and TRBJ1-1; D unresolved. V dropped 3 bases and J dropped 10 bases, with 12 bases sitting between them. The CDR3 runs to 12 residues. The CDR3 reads CASSFRDRGAFF. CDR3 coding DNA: TGTGCCAGCAGTTTTAGAGATCGCGGAGCTTTCTTT.

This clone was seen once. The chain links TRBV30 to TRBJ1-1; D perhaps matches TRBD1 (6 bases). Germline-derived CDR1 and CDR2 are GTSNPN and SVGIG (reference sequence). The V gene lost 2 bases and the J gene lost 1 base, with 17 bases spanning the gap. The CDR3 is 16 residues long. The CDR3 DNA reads TGTGCCTGGAGTCCGGGGGGGGCTCATGGGAACACTGAAGCTTTCTTT. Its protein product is CAWSPGGAHGNTEAFF.

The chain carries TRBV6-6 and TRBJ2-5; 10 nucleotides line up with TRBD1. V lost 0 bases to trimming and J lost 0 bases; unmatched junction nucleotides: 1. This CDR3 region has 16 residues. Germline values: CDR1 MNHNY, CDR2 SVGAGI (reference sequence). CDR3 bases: TGTGCCAGCAGTTACTCTGGGACAGGGGACCAAGAGACCCAGTACTTC. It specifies CASSYSGTGDQETQYF.

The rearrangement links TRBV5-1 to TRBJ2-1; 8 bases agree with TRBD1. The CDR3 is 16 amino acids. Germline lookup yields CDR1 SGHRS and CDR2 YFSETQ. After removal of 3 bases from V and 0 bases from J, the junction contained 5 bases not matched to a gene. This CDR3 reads CASSWGDRSSYNEQFF. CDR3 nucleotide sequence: TGCGCCAGCAGCTGGGGGGACAGGAGCTCCTACAATGAGCAGTTCTTC.

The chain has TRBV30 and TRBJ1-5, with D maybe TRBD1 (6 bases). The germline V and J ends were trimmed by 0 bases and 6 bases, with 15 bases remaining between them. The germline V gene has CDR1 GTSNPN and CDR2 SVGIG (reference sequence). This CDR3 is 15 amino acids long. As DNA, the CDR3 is TGTGCCTGGAGTGTTAATGCAGGGGTTGGTCAGCCCCAGCATTTT. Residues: CAWSVNAGVGQPQHF.

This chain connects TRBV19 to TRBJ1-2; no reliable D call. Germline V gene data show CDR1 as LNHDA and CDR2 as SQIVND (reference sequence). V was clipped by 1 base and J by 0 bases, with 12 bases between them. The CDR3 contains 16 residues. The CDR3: CASSIVGTGANYGYTF. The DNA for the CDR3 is TGTGCCAGTAGTATAGTTGGAACCGGAGCTAACTATGGCTACACCTTC.

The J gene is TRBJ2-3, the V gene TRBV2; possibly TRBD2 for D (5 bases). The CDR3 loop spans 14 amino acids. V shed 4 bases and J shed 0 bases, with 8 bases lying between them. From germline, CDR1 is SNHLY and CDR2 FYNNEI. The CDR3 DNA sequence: TGTGCCAGCAGTGTACTAGGTAGCACAGATACGCAGTATTTT. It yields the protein CASSVLGSTDTQYF.

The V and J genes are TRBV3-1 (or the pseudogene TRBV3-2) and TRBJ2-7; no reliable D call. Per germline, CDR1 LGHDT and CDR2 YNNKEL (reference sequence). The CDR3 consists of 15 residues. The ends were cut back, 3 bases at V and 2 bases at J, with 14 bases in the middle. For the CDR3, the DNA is TGTGCCAGCAGCCAGGGTCTAGGCCTGACCTACGAGCAGTACTTC. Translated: CASSQGLGLTYEQYF.

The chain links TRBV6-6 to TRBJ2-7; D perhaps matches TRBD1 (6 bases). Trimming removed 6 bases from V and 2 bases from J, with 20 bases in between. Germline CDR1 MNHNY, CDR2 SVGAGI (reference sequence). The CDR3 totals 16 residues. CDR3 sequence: CASREAWGRGAYEQYF. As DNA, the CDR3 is TGTGCCAGCAGAGAGGCTTGGGGCAGGGGCGCCTACGAGCAGTACTTC.

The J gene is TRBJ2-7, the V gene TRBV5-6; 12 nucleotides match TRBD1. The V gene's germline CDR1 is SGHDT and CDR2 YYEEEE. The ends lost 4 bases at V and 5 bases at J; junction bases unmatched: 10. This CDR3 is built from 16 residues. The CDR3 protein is CASSPRGTGGFNEQYF. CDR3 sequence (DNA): TGTGCCAGCAGCCCCCGGGGGACAGGGGGCTTCAACGAGCAGTACTTC.

CDR3 in DNA: TGTGCCAGCAGTTTCGGCACAGATACGCAGTATTTT. Translated: CASSFGTDTQYF. The chain carries TRBV6-2 or TRBV6-3 and TRBJ2-3; D is unclear. Trimming shortened V by 4 bases and J by 1 base, and 3 bases separated the two germline ends. CDR3 length: 12 amino acids. Germline CDR1 and CDR2: MNHEY and SVGEGT.

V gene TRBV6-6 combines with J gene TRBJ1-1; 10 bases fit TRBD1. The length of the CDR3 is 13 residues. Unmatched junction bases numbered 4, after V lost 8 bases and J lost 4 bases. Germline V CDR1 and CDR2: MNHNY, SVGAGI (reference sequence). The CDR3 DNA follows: TGTGCCAGCTGGACAGGGGGTGGCACTGAAGCTTTCTTT. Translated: CASWTGGGTEAFF.

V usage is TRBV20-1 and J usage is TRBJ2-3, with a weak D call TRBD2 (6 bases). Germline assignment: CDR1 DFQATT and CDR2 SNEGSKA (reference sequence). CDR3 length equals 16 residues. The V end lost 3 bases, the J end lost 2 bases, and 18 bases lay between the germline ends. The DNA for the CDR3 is TGCAGTGCTAGTTTACCGCCGGGACTGCCCACAGATACGCAGTATTTT. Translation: CSASLPPGLPTDTQYF.

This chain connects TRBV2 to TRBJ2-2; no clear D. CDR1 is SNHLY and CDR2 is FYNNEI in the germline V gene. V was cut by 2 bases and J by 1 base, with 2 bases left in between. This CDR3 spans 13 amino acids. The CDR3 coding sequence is TGTGCCAGCAGTGAACAGAACACCGGGGAGCTGTTTTTT. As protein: CASSEQNTGELFF.

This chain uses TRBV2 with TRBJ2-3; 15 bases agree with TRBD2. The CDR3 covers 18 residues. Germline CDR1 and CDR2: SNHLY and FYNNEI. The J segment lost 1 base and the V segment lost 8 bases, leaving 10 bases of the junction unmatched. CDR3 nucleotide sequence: TGTGCCAGCTCCCCGGGACTAGCGGGGGGCTCTGGCACAGATACGCAGTATTTT. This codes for CASSPGLAGGSGTDTQYF. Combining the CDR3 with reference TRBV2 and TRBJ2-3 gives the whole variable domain EPEVTQTPSHQVTQMGQEVILRCVPISNHLYFYWYRQILGQKVEFLVSFYNNEISEKSEIFDDQFSVERPDGSNFTLKIRSTKLEDSAMYFCASSPGLAGGSGTDTQYFGPGTRLTVL.

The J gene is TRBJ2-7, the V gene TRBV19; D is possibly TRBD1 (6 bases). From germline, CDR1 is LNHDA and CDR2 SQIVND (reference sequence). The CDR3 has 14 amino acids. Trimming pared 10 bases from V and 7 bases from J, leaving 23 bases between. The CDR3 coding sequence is TGTGCCACCTCACTGACAGGTTTGTCGTCGGAGCAGTACTTC. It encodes CATSLTGLSSEQYF.

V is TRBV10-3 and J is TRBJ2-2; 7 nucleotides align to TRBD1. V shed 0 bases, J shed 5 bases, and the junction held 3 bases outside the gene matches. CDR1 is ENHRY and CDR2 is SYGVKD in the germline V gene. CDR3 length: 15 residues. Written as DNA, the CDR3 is TGTGCCATCAGTGAGTCGGACAGGAAAACCGGGGAGCTGTTTTTT. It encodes CAISESDRKTGELFF.